This is a list of T cell receptor beta chains from one sample in a study of T cells in Graves' hyperthyroidism and ophthalmopathy. TCRdb re-analysed the multiplex PCR reads in MiXCR, keeping a single row per CDR3 protein. The table lists 480,000 or so distinct CDR3 sequences, roughly an eighth of them singletons. Sample: blood. These receptors originate from a woman between 18 and 30 years old with Graves' hyperthyroidism. CDR3s include the opening cysteine and the closing phenylalanine or tryptophan. D genes are given only for firm matches. The size field is filled for only some rows; it gives once, few, many or a size class.

clone size: few
V gene: TRBV6-1
D gene: -
CDR3 length: 14
J gene: TRBJ2-1
CDR3 protein: CASRGYNSYNEQFF
CDR3 DNA: TGTGCCAGCAGAGGATATAACTCCTACAATGAGCAGTTCTTC

clone size: many
V gene: TRBV3-1
D gene: -
CDR3 length: 14
J gene: TRBJ1-2
CDR3 protein: CASSQVTGAHGYTF
CDR3 DNA: TGTGCCAGCAGCCAAGTGACAGGCGCCCATGGCTACACCTTC

clone size: many
V gene: TRBV4-2
D gene: -
CDR3 length: 14
J gene: TRBJ2-2
CDR3 protein: CASSQRLDTGELFF
CDR3 DNA: TGTGCCAGCAGCCAACGACTAGACACCGGGGAGCTGTTTTTT

clone size: -
V gene: TRBV6-4
D gene: TRBD1
CDR3 length: 15
J gene: TRBJ2-1
CDR3 protein: CASSATGWSQSEQFF
CDR3 DNA: TGTGCCAGCAGTGCGACAGGGTGGTCACAAAGTGAGCAGTTCTTC

clone size: many
V gene: TRBV6-5
D gene: -
CDR3 length: 13
J gene: TRBJ2-1
CDR3 protein: CASSYDSPNEQFF
CDR3 DNA: TGTGCCAGCAGTTACGACTCGCCGAATGAGCAGTTCTTC

clone size: many
V gene: TRBV27
D gene: TRBD1
CDR3 length: 14
J gene: TRBJ2-7
CDR3 protein: CASSPGQGGYEQYF
CDR3 DNA: TGTGCCAGCAGTCCAGGACAGGGGGGCTACGAGCAGTACTTC

clone size: -
V gene: TRBV12-3/TRBV12-4
D gene: -
CDR3 length: 15
J gene: TRBJ2-1
CDR3 protein: CASSWVGEGILVQFF
CDR3 DNA: TGTGCCAGCAGTTGGGTTGGGGAAGGAATATTGGTGCAGTTCTTC

clone size: -
V gene: TRBV27
D gene: TRBD1
CDR3 length: 15
J gene: TRBJ2-2
CDR3 protein: CASSSGTGYPGELFF
CDR3 DNA: TGTGCCAGCAGTTCCGGGACAGGGTATCCCGGGGAGCTGTTTTTT

clone size: few
V gene: TRBV9
D gene: TRBD2
CDR3 length: 16
J gene: TRBJ2-1
CDR3 protein: CASSPTYGLGSNEQFF
CDR3 DNA: TGTGCCAGCAGCCCGACGTACGGACTAGGGTCGAATGAGCAGTTCTTC

clone size: -
V gene: TRBV5-1
D gene: -
CDR3 length: 15
J gene: TRBJ1-5
CDR3 protein: CASSLLGAQSQPQHF
CDR3 DNA: TGCGCCAGCAGCTTGTTAGGGGCACAAAGTCAGCCCCAGCATTTT

clone size: -
V gene: TRBV28
D gene: TRBD2
CDR3 length: 16
J gene: TRBJ2-5
CDR3 protein: CASSFQLAGGPETQYF
CDR3 DNA: TGTGCCAGCAGTTTCCAACTAGCGGGAGGGCCGGAGACCCAGTACTTC

clone size: -
V gene: TRBV25-1
D gene: -
CDR3 length: 15
J gene: TRBJ2-2
CDR3 protein: CASSDFGTNTGELFF
CDR3 DNA: TGTGCCAGCAGTGATTTTGGGACAAACACCGGGGAGCTGTTTTTT

clone size: -
V gene: TRBV14
D gene: -
CDR3 length: 14
J gene: TRBJ2-1
CDR3 protein: CASSQSLGHNEQFF
CDR3 DNA: TGTGCCAGCAGCCAATCCCTAGGGCACAATGAGCAGTTCTTC

clone size: many
V gene: TRBV6-1
D gene: TRBD2
CDR3 length: 15
J gene: TRBJ2-4
CDR3 protein: CASSDVGGAKNIQYF
CDR3 DNA: TGTGCCAGCAGTGATGTCGGGGGGGCCAAAAACATTCAGTACTTC

clone size: many
V gene: TRBV7-2
D gene: -
CDR3 length: 13
J gene: TRBJ1-1
CDR3 protein: CASSFLIAREAFF
CDR3 DNA: TGTGCCAGCAGCTTCTTAATCGCCAGGGAAGCTTTCTTT

clone size: many
V gene: TRBV7-2
D gene: TRBD2
CDR3 length: 14
J gene: TRBJ2-3
CDR3 protein: CASSLVTGGDTQYF
CDR3 DNA: TGTGCCAGCAGCTTAGTAACGGGAGGAGATACGCAGTATTTT

clone size: many
V gene: TRBV12-3/TRBV12-4
D gene: TRBD1
CDR3 length: 14
J gene: TRBJ1-5
CDR3 protein: CASSWTGNNQPQHF
CDR3 DNA: TGTGCCAGCAGTTGGACAGGGAACAATCAGCCCCAGCATTTT

clone size: -
V gene: TRBV15
D gene: -
CDR3 length: 13
J gene: TRBJ1-1
CDR3 protein: CATSAGRTPEAFF
CDR3 DNA: TGTGCCACCAGCGCAGGAAGAACCCCTGAAGCTTTCTTT

clone size: many
V gene: TRBV7-3
D gene: TRBD2
CDR3 length: 17
J gene: TRBJ2-5
CDR3 protein: CASSLTGLAGGQETQYF
CDR3 DNA: TGTGCCAGCAGCTTAACGGGACTAGCGGGGGGACAAGAGACCCAGTACTTC

clone size: many
V gene: TRBV30
D gene: -
CDR3 length: 13
J gene: TRBJ2-1
CDR3 protein: CAWSPQDYNEQFF
CDR3 DNA: TGTGCCTGGAGCCCACAGGATTACAATGAGCAGTTCTTC

clone size: many
V gene: TRBV29-1
D gene: TRBD2
CDR3 length: 15
J gene: TRBJ2-4
CDR3 protein: CSVAPQLAGMNIQYF
CDR3 DNA: TGCAGCGTGGCCCCTCAACTAGCGGGAATGAACATTCAGTACTTC

clone size: many
V gene: TRBV12-3/TRBV12-4
D gene: TRBD1
CDR3 length: 15
J gene: TRBJ2-5
CDR3 protein: CASSLWDRGGKTQYF
CDR3 DNA: TGTGCCAGCAGTTTATGGGACAGGGGAGGAAAGACCCAGTACTTC

clone size: many
V gene: TRBV5-6
D gene: TRBD1
CDR3 length: 14
J gene: TRBJ2-3
CDR3 protein: CASSSAQGADTQYF
CDR3 DNA: TGTGCCAGCAGCTCAGCCCAGGGGGCAGATACGCAGTATTTT

clone size: -
V gene: TRBV3-1
D gene: -
CDR3 length: 14
J gene: TRBJ1-4
CDR3 protein: CASSPDIFNEKLFF
CDR3 DNA: TGTGCCAGCAGCCCCGACATATTTAATGAAAAACTGTTTTTT

clone size: -
V gene: TRBV7-3
D gene: TRBD1
CDR3 length: 14
J gene: TRBJ1-2
CDR3 protein: CASSLKGTVYGYTF
CDR3 DNA: TGTGCCAGCAGCTTAAAGGGGACAGTCTATGGCTACACCTTC

clone size: many
V gene: TRBV18
D gene: -
CDR3 length: 15
J gene: TRBJ1-5
CDR3 protein: CASSFAGPNNQPQHF
CDR3 DNA: TGTGCCAGCTCATTTGCCGGACCTAACAATCAGCCCCAGCATTTT

clone size: many
V gene: TRBV25-1
D gene: -
CDR3 length: 15
J gene: TRBJ1-1
CDR3 protein: CASSEGMMMNTEAFF
CDR3 DNA: TGTGCCAGCAGTGAAGGTATGATGATGAACACTGAAGCTTTCTTT

clone size: many
V gene: TRBV7-9
D gene: -
CDR3 length: 16
J gene: TRBJ1-1
CDR3 protein: CASVTRWGGRNTEAFF
CDR3 DNA: TGTGCCAGCGTCACGAGATGGGGGGGCCGGAACACTGAAGCTTTCTTT

clone size: few
V gene: TRBV27
D gene: -
CDR3 length: 12
J gene: TRBJ1-5
CDR3 protein: CASRQGGQPQHF
CDR3 DNA: TGTGCCAGCAGACAGGGAGGACAGCCCCAGCATTTT

clone size: many
V gene: TRBV7-9
D gene: -
CDR3 length: 12
J gene: TRBJ1-2
CDR3 protein: CASRNSPYGYTF
CDR3 DNA: TGTGCCAGCAGGAACAGCCCCTATGGCTACACCTTC

clone size: many
V gene: TRBV5-1
D gene: -
CDR3 length: 19
J gene: TRBJ1-1
CDR3 protein: CASSLAAQGKRYGDTEAFF
CDR3 DNA: TGCGCCAGCAGCTTGGCAGCACAGGGAAAGCGATACGGGGACACTGAAGCTTTCTTT

clone size: -
V gene: TRBV5-8
D gene: -
CDR3 length: 13
J gene: TRBJ1-1
CDR3 protein: CASSLDGPTEAFF
CDR3 DNA: TGTGCCAGCAGCTTGGACGGGCCCACTGAAGCTTTCTTT

clone size: -
V gene: TRBV3-1
D gene: -
CDR3 length: 14
J gene: TRBJ1-5
CDR3 protein: CASSSLAHGQPHHF
CDR3 DNA: TGTGCCAGCAGTAGTCTTGCTCACGGTCAGCCCCATCATTTT

clone size: many
V gene: TRBV7-8
D gene: -
CDR3 length: 16
J gene: TRBJ1-3
CDR3 protein: CASSLARASSGNTIYF
CDR3 DNA: TGTGCCAGCAGCTTAGCGAGGGCGAGCTCTGGAAACACCATATATTTT

clone size: few
V gene: TRBV6-5
D gene: -
CDR3 length: 14
J gene: TRBJ1-1
CDR3 protein: CASSYQGRNIEAFF
CDR3 DNA: TGTGCCAGCAGTTACCAGGGGCGGAACATTGAAGCTTTCTTT

clone size: many
V gene: TRBV7-2
D gene: -
CDR3 length: 15
J gene: TRBJ1-1
CDR3 protein: CASSLATAGHTEAFF
CDR3 DNA: TGTGCCAGCAGCTTAGCAACGGCAGGGCACACTGAAGCTTTCTTT

clone size: few
V gene: TRBV14
D gene: -
CDR3 length: 13
J gene: TRBJ2-3
CDR3 protein: CASSSHGADTQYF
CDR3 DNA: TGTGCCAGCAGCTCCCACGGAGCAGATACGCAGTATTTT

clone size: many
V gene: TRBV7-3
D gene: TRBD1
CDR3 length: 12
J gene: TRBJ1-1
CDR3 protein: CASSPGTAEAFF
CDR3 DNA: TGTGCCAGCAGCCCAGGGACAGCTGAAGCTTTCTTT

clone size: once
V gene: TRBV19
D gene: -
CDR3 length: 15
J gene: TRBJ2-1
CDR3 protein: CASSTHPGPNNEQFF
CDR3 DNA: TGTGCCAGTAGTACCCATCCGGGACCCAACAATGAGCAGTTCTTC

clone size: many
V gene: TRBV6-1
D gene: TRBD1
CDR3 length: 17
J gene: TRBJ1-5
CDR3 protein: CASSAGTGIYSNQPQHF
CDR3 DNA: TGTGCCAGCAGCGCCGGGACAGGAATATATAGCAATCAGCCCCAGCATTTT

clone size: -
V gene: TRBV6-6
D gene: -
CDR3 length: 15
J gene: TRBJ2-5
CDR3 protein: CASSYYGQSQETQYF
CDR3 DNA: TGTGCCAGCAGTTACTACGGACAGTCCCAAGAGACCCAGTACTTC

clone size: many
V gene: TRBV3-1
D gene: -
CDR3 length: 15
J gene: TRBJ2-5
CDR3 protein: CASSLGGGRAETQYF
CDR3 DNA: TGTGCCAGCAGCCTAGGGGGTGGGAGAGCTGAGACCCAGTACTTC

clone size: few
V gene: TRBV18
D gene: TRBD1
CDR3 length: 13
J gene: TRBJ1-1
CDR3 protein: CASSPGQGVEPLF
CDR3 DNA: TGTGCCAGCTCCCCGGGACAGGGAGTCGAGCCTCTCTTT